This T cell receptor beta chain was sequenced for a study of cytomegalovirus exposure and HLA in healthy donors. The V gene's germline CDR1 is MNHNS and CDR2 SASEGT. J lost 7 bases, V lost 4 bases, and 7 bases had no gene match. The length of the CDR3 is 15 residues. Points on this clone: What it binds is not known.

The primer mix had 60 Vbeta and 13 Jbeta primers. Measured with immunoSEQ multiplex PCR; TCRdb has only the in-frame clones, and not every one. Of roughly 180,000 clones in the sample, around 81% were seen once. Whole-study findings and limits: A few CMV-associated chains proved CMV antigen-specific in vitro.

The rearrangement links TRBV6-1 to TRBJ1-6; 7 bases are shared with TRBD1. Sequencing input: PBMCs. This TCR came from a woman aged 18-30 years in good health and CMV-seropositive. CDR3 amino acids: CASSVAGTANSPLHF. CDR3 DNA: TGTGCCAGCAGTGTGGCCGGGACAGCGAATTCACCCCTCCACTTT.